The clone carrying this T cell receptor (delta chain) turned up a few times. Its antigen is currently unknown. Sequences come from RNA converted to cDNA by reverse transcription. CDR3 amplicons came from multiplex PCR with pooled V-gene forward and constant-region reverse primers. TCRdb ran CATT on the multiplex PCR reads. Of around 76,000 delta-chain clones listed, around 30% are singletons. V gave up 0 bases and J gave up 0 bases; unmatched junction bases: 20. Germline CDR1 TSWWSYY, CDR2 QGS. The CDR3 contains 23 residues. This specimen belongs to a study of Vδ1+ human thymocytes. General observations from the study: Thymic delta-chain repertoires held 15% to 20% Vdelta2 sequences and few Vdelta3, despite high sort purity. In the thymus, TRG and TRD repertoires looked highly polyclonal with Gaussian CDR3 lengths. Bulk repertoire data may be misinterpreted because of unexpected Vdelta2 sequences.

The sorted cells were CD3+ Vdelta1+ Vdelta2- thymocytes from alphabeta-depleted thymus. Between about 97% and 99.6% of sorted thymocytes were Vdelta1+. Sequenced sample: Vdelta1+ gamma-delta thymocytes from the thymus. Subset described: FACS-sorted CD3+ TCRalphabeta- TCRVdelta1+ TCRVdelta2- thymocytes. The chain recombines TRDV1 with TRDJ1; 12 bases match TRDD3. The TCR originated in a boy in the first two years of life who had congenital heart surgery. The CDR3 DNA reads TGTGCTCTTGGGGAACTAGTACTTCGGTCCTACTGGGGGATACCTCCAAACACCGATAAACTCATCTTT. This encodes CALGELVLRSYWGIPPNTDKLIF.